This T cell receptor (beta chain) was observed in a study of regulatory T cells in long-lasting Graves disease. Turning to the study itself: For under 3 months, newly diagnosed Graves' patients had been taking antithyroid drugs.

Sample time point: newly diagnosed GD, antithyroid drugs for less than 3 months. Making the TCR library involved RNA that had been extracted from PBMCs. Staff drew around 8.6 milliliters of peripheral blood into EDTA tubes. This clonotype came up once. V dropped 3 bases and J dropped 2 bases, with 14 bases sitting between them. The CDR3 covers 16 residues. The authors built TCR beta libraries using iRepertoire HTBI primers and Arm-PCR of CDR3 regions. In the original workflow: Identification yielded approximately 66 TRBV and approximately 13 TRBJ segments across samples. TCRdb used MiXCR to reprocess the multiplex PCR reads, holding one entry per CDR3 protein. These V and J calls derive from TCRdb rather than the authors' analysis. The profile shows some 250,000 distinct CDR3 sequences, 20% of them singletons.

The specimen was peripheral blood mononuclear cells (PBMCs), collected at new diagnosis, from a patient treated with antithyroid drugs. This TCR came from a female donor with Graves disease. The chain links TRBV12-3 or TRBV12-4 to TRBJ1-5; tentatively, D is TRBD1 (5 bases). The CDR3 nucleotides read TGTGCCAGCAGTTTCTCCGGGACGGTCCGCAATCAGCCCCAGCATTTT. Protein product: CASSFSGTVRNQPQHF.